Listed below are T cell receptor beta chains from one sample, sequenced in a study of CD8 T cells in Susac syndrome. TCRdb processed the immunoSEQ multiplex PCR reads anew with MiXCR; each CDR3 protein has one entry. The table includes around 300,000 distinct CDR3 sequences, approximately 85% detected once. Sequencing was carried out using CD8+ T cells from PBMCs. The receptors were sampled from a human donor with multiple sclerosis. The CDR3 runs from the conserved cysteine through the conserved F or W. The D gene is left open where the match is weak. Rows may omit the clone size; those that give it use once, few, many or a size class.

V	length	D	size	J	DNA	CDR3
TRBV20-1	15	TRBD1	-	TRBJ2-2	TGCAGTGCTAGGAGCCCCGACAGGGACACCGGGGAGCTGTTTTTT	CSARSPDRDTGELFF
TRBV29-1	17	-	-	TRBJ2-7	TGCAGCGTCACCAGCCCAGAAACAGGAATGGGGGTACGTGCGCAGTACTTC	CSVTSPETGMGVRAQYF
TRBV7-9	14	-	-	TRBJ2-1	TGTGCCAGCAGCTTAGGGGTGGGCGTGGGTGAGCAGTTCTTC	CASSLGVGVGEQFF
TRBV7-9	19	-	-	TRBJ1-3	TGTGCCAGCAGCTCCCCCCACCGGGACAAAACCCACTCTGGAAACACCATATATTTT	CASSSPHRDKTHSGNTIYF
TRBV28	14	TRBD2	once	TRBJ2-1	TGTGCCAGCAAACTAGCGGGAGGCCGGGGTGAGCAGTTCTTC	CASKLAGGRGEQFF
TRBV5-6	16	-	-	TRBJ2-5	TGTGCCAGCAGCTTTGGGACACAGACCAGTCAAGAGACCCAGTACTTC	CASSFGTQTSQETQYF
TRBV5-6	15	-	-	TRBJ2-7	TGTGCCAGCAGCTTGGCAGAGTCAGGGGGAGGCGAGCAGTACTTC	CASSLAESGGGEQYF
TRBV6-5	16	-	-	TRBJ2-1	TGTGCCAGCAGGTATAACAGGGCCAGCTCCTACAATGAGCAGTTCTTC	CASRYNRASSYNEQFF
TRBV6-5	13	-	-	TRBJ1-1	TGTGCCAGCAGTTCATCTCTATGGGGTGAAGCTTTCTTT	CASSSSLWGEAFF
TRBV5-4	16	TRBD1	-	TRBJ2-7	TGTGCCAGCAGCTTGGGTCCGGGACAGACGCGAGACGAGCAGTACTTC	CASSLGPGQTRDEQYF
TRBV7-9	13	-	-	TRBJ2-7	TGTGCCAGCAGCTTCCCTAGCACCTACGAGCAGTACTTC	CASSFPSTYEQYF
TRBV27	14	TRBD2	-	TRBJ2-2	TGTGCCACCGGGGGACTAGCGCCTACCGGGGAGCTGTTTTTT	CATGGLAPTGELFF
TRBV13	12	-	-	TRBJ1-1	TGTGCCAGCAGCTTAGTTCGCAGTGAAGCTTTCTTT	CASSLVRSEAFF
TRBV19	16	TRBD2	-	TRBJ2-1	TGTGCCAGTATCCATCTCGGCAGCGGGAGGGCCGAGGAGCAGTTCTTC	CASIHLGSGRAEEQFF
TRBV13	12	-	-	TRBJ2-7	TGTGCCAGCGCGCTTGGTCCTTCCGAGCAGTACTTC	CASALGPSEQYF
TRBV7-8	17	TRBD2	-	TRBJ2-4	TGTGCCAGCAGCTGGGGGGGACTAGCCGTAGCCAAAAACATTCAGTACTTC	CASSWGGLAVAKNIQYF
TRBV10-2	14	-	-	TRBJ2-3	TGCGCCAGCAGTGAGTCCCCAGGCACAGATACGCAGTATTTT	CASSESPGTDTQYF
TRBV27	15	-	-	TRBJ2-1	TGTGCCAGCAGGGAGACAGGCGATTCCTACAATGAGCAGTTCTTC	CASRETGDSYNEQFF
TRBV20-1	16	-	-	TRBJ2-1	TGCAGTGCTAGAGATTTGGGGGGACCCTCCTACAATGAGCAGTTCTTC	CSARDLGGPSYNEQFF
TRBV4-3	20	TRBD2	few	TRBJ2-4	TGCGCCAGCAGCCAAGGTATCGGGACTAGCGGGAGGTCAGCCAAAAACATTCAGTACTTC	CASSQGIGTSGRSAKNIQYF
TRBV2	18	-	-	TRBJ1-4	TGTGCCAGCAGTGAAGCGCATTTGAGTCGCCCTGAAGGTGAAAAACTGTTTTTT	CASSEAHLSRPEGEKLFF
TRBV4-3	17	TRBD2	-	TRBJ2-1	TGCGCCAGCAGCCAAGTCACCCTAGCGGGAGTTTGGCATGAGCAGTTCTTC	CASSQVTLAGVWHEQFF